What follows describes a single T cell receptor beta chain. What it recognizes is unknown. The authors prepared the TCRbeta library with unique molecular identifiers. TCRdb called the PCR reads again in MiXCR, with one record for every CDR3 protein. Here the sample spans 500,000 or so distinct CDR3 sequences, about an eighth being singletons. The entry originates in a study of T-cell reconstitution after alpha-beta-depleted transplantation in children. Notes on the study in general: Among T cells one year after transplant, newly produced cells accounted for most counts and diversity.

The receptor was derived from a female patient aged 2-15 years who had a stem cell transplant for aplastic anemia, so the T cells may come from the graft donor. The sample consisted of PBMCs, mostly from graft donor cells, taken 180 days after TCRalphabeta/CD19-depleted stem cell transplant.

The CDR3 DNA is TGCAGTGCACCGCGGACCCTTACTATCGGCTCTAGCACAGATACGCAGTATTTT. This translates into CSAPRTLTIGSSTDTQYF. This chain uses TRBV20-1 with TRBJ2-3; no definite D call. V gave up 6 bases and J gave up 0 bases, with 25 bases separating them. The CDR3 is 18 residues long. CDR1 is DFQATT, CDR2 SNEGSKA, per germline (reference sequence).